This T cell receptor (beta chain) was documented in a study of OX40 agonist ivuxolimab in advanced cancers. The CDR3 has 13 residues. With 5 bases removed from V and 2 bases from J, the gap between germline ends came to 9 bases. CDR1 is LNHDA, CDR2 SQIVND, per germline (reference sequence). Generated by immunoSEQ multiplex PCR, the TCRdb table keeps only in-frame clones and is missing some. This table holds more than 85,000 clones, roughly 89% found once. The receptor's source is an adult with an advanced solid tumor such as melanoma, head and neck, liver or kidney cancer. Specimen: CD4+ or CD8+ T cells sorted from blood, collected in a trial of the OX40 agonist ivuxolimab. The chain has TRBV19 and TRBJ2-5, with D possibly being TRBD2 (6 bases). CDR3 bases: TGTGCCAGTAGTTACGGGGGACAAGAGACCCAGTACTTC. It specifies CASSYGGQETQYF.